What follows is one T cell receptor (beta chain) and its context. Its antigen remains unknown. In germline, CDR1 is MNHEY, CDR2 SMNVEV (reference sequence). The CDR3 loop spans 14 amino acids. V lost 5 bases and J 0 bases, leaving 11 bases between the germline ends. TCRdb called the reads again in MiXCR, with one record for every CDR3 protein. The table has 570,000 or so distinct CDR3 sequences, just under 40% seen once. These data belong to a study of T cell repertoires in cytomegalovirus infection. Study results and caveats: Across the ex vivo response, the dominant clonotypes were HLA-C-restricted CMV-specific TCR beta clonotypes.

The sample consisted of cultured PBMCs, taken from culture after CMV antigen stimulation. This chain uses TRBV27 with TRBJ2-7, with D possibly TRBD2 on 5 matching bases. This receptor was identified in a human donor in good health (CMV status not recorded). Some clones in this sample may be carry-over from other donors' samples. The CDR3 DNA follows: TGTGCCAGCAGTCTAGCATCAAGCTCCTACGAGCAGTACTTC. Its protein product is CASSLASSSYEQYF.